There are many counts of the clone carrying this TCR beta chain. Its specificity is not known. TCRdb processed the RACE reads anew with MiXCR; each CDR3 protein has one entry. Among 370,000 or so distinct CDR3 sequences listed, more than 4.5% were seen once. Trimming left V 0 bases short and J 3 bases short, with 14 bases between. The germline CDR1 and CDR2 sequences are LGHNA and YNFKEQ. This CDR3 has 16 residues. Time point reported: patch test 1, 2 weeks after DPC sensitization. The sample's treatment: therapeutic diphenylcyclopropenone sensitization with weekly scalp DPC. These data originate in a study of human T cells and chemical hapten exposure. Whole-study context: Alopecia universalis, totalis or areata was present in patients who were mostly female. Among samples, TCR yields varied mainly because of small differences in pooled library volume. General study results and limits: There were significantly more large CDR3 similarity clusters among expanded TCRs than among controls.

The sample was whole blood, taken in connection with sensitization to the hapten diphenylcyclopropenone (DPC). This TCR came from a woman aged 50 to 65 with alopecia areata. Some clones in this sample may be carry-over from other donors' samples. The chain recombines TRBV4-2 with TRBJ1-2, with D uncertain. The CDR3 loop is CASSQEGGNAYYGYTF. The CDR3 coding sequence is TGTGCCAGCAGCCAAGAGGGAGGGAATGCTTACTATGGCTACACCTTC.